This T cell receptor (beta chain) emerged from a study of low-dose radiotherapy and immunotherapy resistance in tumors. Study background: Radiation delivery to Cohort 1 consisted of 0.5 Gy per fraction every 2 weeks, summing to 6.5 Gy.

This clonotype was seen many times. TRAV- and TRBV-specific primers primed first-strand cDNA, covering alpha and beta chains. TCRs were put through 20 PCR cycles of amplification with Phusion. A constant-region primer and the V-primer adapter served as the primer pair. Each CDR3 protein gets one entry after TCRdb re-called the reads with MiXCR. The sample has tens of thousands of distinct CDR3 sequences; 26% are singletons. Noted time point: before trial treatment. The source was PBMCs, collected before treatment. This TCR derives from a male donor with rectosigmoid adenocarcinoma.

The CDR3 DNA is TGCGCCAGCAAGACGACAGGACCTGAGCAGTACTTC. Translation: CASKTTGPEQYF. The chain combines TRBV10-2 with TRBJ2-7, with a tentative D call TRBD1 (6 bases). Deletions cut 7 bases from V and 7 bases from J, with 14 bases between. Germline V CDR1 and CDR2: WSHSY, SAAADI. The CDR3 runs 12 residues.